Below, 2 T cell receptor beta chains from the same sample are listed, as sequenced in a study of blood T cell repertoires in COVID-19. Repertoires were generated with immunoSEQ multiplex PCR, while TCRdb's copy carries only in-frame clones and drops some. In the table there are about 230,000 clones, around four fifths of which are singletons. The sequenced sample consisted of peripheral blood. These receptors were obtained from a woman in her 70s with active or convalescent COVID-19.

In its sample, this clone was seen a few times. Here the CDR3 DNA reads TGTGCCAGCAGCACCATCCAGGGCCAAGAGACCCAGTACTTC. Its translation is CASSTIQGQETQYF. This chain uses TRBV6-2 or TRBV6-3 with TRBJ2-5; possible D gene TRBD1, 5 bases. Germline V gives CDR1 MNHEY, CDR2 SVGEGT. The CDR3 is 14 residues long. The V end lost 6 bases, the J end lost 1 base, and 12 bases lay between the germline ends.

The J gene is TRBJ1-3, the V gene TRBV2, with D possibly matching TRBD1 (5 bases). V was clipped by 6 bases and J by 4 bases, with 19 bases between them. The CDR3 consists of 16 residues. CDR1 and CDR2 from the germline V gene are SNHLY and FYNNEI. The CDR3 region has the DNA TGTGCCAGCAGAGAGTACCCCCAGGGAGGGGGAAACACCATATATTTT. This encodes CASREYPQGGGNTIYF. Complete variable domain (other parts from reference TRBV2 and TRBJ1-3): EPEVTQTPSHQVTQMGQEVILRCVPISNHLYFYWYRQILGQKVEFLVSFYNNEISEKSEIFDDQFSVERPDGSNFTLKIRSTKLEDSAMYFCASREYPQGGGNTIYFGEGSWLTVV.